This T cell receptor (beta chain) was recorded in a study of T-cell reconstitution after alpha-beta-depleted transplantation in children. Molecular barcoding with unique molecular identifiers was used for the TCRbeta library. One entry per CDR3 protein, called by TCRdb with MiXCR from the PCR reads. Of 300,000 to 350,000 distinct CDR3 sequences detected, roughly 17% appear once; the ten largest clones hold approximately 44%. Trimming took 0 bases from V and 0 from J, leaving 3 bases between them. The germline V gene encodes CDR1 LGHNA and CDR2 YSLEER. The CDR3 consists of 15 residues. The source material was PBMCs, mostly from graft donor cells, sampled 360 days after TCRalphabeta/CD19-depleted stem cell transplant. The TCR originated in a male patient aged 2-10 years who had a stem cell transplant for acute lymphoblastic leukemia, so the T cells may come from the graft donor. V and J are TRBV4-3 and TRBJ2-6, with unresolved D. CDR3 sequence: CASSQESSGANVLTF. DNA for the CDR3: TGCGCCAGCAGCCAAGAGAGCTCTGGGGCCAACGTCCTGACTTTC.